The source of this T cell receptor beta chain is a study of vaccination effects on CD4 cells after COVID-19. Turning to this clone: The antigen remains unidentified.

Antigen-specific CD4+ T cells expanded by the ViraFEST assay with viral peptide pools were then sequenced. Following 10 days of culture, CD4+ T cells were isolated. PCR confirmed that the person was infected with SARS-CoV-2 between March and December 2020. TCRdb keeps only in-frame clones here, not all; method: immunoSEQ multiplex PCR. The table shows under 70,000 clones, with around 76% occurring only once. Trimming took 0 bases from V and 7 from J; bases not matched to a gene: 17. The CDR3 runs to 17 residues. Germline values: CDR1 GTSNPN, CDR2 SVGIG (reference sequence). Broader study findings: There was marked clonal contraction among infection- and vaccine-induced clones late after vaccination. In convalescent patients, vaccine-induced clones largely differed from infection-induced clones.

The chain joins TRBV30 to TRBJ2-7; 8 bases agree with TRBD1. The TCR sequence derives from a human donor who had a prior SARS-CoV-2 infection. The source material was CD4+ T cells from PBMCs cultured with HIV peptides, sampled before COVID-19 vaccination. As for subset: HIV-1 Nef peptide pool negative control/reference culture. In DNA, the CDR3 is TGTGCCTGGAGTGTACGGTACACCTCGGACAGGGTAGAAGAGCAGTACTTC. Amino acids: CAWSVRYTSDRVEEQYF. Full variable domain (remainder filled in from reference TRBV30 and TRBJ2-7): SQTIHQWPATLVQPVGSPLSLECTVEGTSNPNLYWYRQAAGRGLQLLFYSVGIGQISSEVPQNLSASRPQDRQFILSSKKLLLSDSGFYLCAWSVRYTSDRVEEQYFGPGTRLTVT.